This passage covers 2 T cell receptor beta chains from one sample sequenced in a study of OX40 agonist ivuxolimab in advanced cancers. Repertoires were generated with immunoSEQ multiplex PCR, while TCRdb's copy carries only in-frame clones and drops some. The table lists 15,000 to 25,000 clones, 83% of them singletons. Sequencing used CD4+ or CD8+ T cells sorted from blood, obtained in a trial of the OX40 agonist ivuxolimab. These receptor sequences come from an adult with an advanced solid tumor such as melanoma, head and neck, liver or kidney cancer.

The chain links TRBV5-1 to TRBJ2-7, with D perhaps TRBD1 (5 bases). Germline CDR1 reads SGHRS; CDR2 reads YFSETQ. The CDR3 spans 16 residues. Trimming took 4 bases from V and 3 from J, leaving 20 bases between them. The CDR3 protein is CASSLAPGREFYEQYF. In nucleotides, the CDR3 is TGCGCCAGCAGCCTGGCGCCGGGCAGGGAATTCTACGAGCAGTACTTC.

The chain is built from TRBV27 and TRBJ1-5; 7 bases agree with TRBD1. CDR1 MNHEY and CDR2 SMNVEV come from the germline V gene (reference sequence). V lost 5 bases to trimming and J lost 2 bases; unmatched junction nucleotides: 15. The CDR3 consists of 18 residues. CDR3 nucleotide sequence: TGTGCCAGCAGTCCCCAATCCTGGACAGGATGGGGCAATCAGCCCCAGCATTTT. Amino acid sequence: CASSPQSWTGWGNQPQHF.